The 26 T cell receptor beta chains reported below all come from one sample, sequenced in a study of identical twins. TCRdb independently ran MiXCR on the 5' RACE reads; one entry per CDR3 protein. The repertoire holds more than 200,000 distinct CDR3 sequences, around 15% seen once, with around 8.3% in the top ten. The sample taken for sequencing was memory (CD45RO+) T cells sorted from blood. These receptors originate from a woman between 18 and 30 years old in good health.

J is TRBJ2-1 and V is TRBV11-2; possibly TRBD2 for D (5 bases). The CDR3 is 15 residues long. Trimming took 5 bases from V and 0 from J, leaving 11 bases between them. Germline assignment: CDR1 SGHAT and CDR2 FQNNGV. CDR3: CASSGAVSSYNEQFF. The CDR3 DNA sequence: TGTGCCAGCAGCGGAGCGGTTAGCTCCTACAATGAGCAGTTCTTC.

The CDR3 DNA follows: TGTGCCAGCAGTTTATTAACAGGGGGTAATCAGCCCCAGCATTTT. This gives the protein CASSLLTGGNQPQHF. The chain is built from TRBV12-3 or TRBV12-4 and TRBJ1-5; 8 bases agree with TRBD1. The CDR3 extends over 15 amino acids. V shed 2 bases and J 4 bases; nucleotides not matched to a gene: 4.

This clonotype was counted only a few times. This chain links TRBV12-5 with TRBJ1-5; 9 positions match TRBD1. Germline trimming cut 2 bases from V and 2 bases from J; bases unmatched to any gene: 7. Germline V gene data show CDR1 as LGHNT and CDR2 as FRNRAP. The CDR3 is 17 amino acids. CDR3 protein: CASGLTRDRAGNQPQHF. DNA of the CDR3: TGTGCTAGTGGTTTGACCCGGGACAGGGCTGGCAATCAGCCCCAGCATTTT. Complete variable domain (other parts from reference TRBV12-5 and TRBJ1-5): DARVTQTPRHKVTEMGQEVTMRCQPILGHNTVFWYRQTMMQGLELLAYFRNRAPLDDSGMPKDRFSAEMPDATLATLKIQPSEPRDSAVYFCASGLTRDRAGNQPQHFGDGTRLSIL.

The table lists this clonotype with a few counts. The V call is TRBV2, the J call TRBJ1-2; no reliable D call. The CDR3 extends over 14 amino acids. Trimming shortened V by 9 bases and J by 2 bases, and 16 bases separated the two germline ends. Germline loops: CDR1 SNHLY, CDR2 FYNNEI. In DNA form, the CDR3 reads TGTGCCAGTCCGCGGCGGGAGGGAAACTATGGCTACACCTTC. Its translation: CASPRREGNYGYTF.

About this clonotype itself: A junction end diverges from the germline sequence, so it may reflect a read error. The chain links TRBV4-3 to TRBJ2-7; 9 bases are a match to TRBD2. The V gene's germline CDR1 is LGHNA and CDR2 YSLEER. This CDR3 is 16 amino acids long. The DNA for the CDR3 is TGCGCCAGCAGCCAATTTAGCGGGAGCACCTCCCACGAGCAGTACTTC. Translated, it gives CASSQFSGSTSHEQYF.

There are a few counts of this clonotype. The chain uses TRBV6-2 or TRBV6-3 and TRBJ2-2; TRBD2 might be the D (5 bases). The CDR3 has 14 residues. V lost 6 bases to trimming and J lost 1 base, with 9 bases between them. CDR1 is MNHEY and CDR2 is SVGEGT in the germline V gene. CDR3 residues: CASRQLGNTGELFF. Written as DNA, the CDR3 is TGTGCCAGCAGACAACTAGGGAACACCGGGGAGCTGTTTTTT.

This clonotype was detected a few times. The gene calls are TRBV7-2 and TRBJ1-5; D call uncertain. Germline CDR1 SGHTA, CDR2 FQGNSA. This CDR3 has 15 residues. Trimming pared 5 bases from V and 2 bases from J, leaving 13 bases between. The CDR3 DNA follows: TGTGCCAGCAGCAACGTCCCCCTACGCAATCAGCCCCAGCATTTT. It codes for CASSNVPLRNQPQHF.

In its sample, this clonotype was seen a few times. The CDR3 bases are TGTGCCAGCAGAGCCGGGACATCCCCTACCTACGAGCAGTACTTC. Protein: CASRAGTSPTYEQYF. This sequence joins TRBV2 and TRBJ2-7; possible D gene TRBD1, 6 bases. Trimming took 6 bases from V and 2 from J, leaving 17 bases between them. CDR1 is SNHLY and CDR2 is FYNNEI in the germline V gene. The CDR3 has 15 residues.

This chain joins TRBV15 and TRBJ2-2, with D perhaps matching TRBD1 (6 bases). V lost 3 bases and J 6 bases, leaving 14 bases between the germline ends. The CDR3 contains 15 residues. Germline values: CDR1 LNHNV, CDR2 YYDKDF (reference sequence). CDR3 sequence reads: CATSRTDRTSGELFF. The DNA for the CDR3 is TGTGCCACCAGCAGGACCGACAGGACCTCCGGGGAGCTGTTTTTT.

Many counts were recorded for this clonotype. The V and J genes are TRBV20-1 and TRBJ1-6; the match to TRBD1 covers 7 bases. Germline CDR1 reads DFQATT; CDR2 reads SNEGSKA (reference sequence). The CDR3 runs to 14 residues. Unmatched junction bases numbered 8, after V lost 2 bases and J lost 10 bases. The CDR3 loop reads CSARSGTEGSPLHF. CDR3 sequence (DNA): TGCAGTGCTAGATCCGGGACAGAAGGCTCACCCCTCCACTTT.

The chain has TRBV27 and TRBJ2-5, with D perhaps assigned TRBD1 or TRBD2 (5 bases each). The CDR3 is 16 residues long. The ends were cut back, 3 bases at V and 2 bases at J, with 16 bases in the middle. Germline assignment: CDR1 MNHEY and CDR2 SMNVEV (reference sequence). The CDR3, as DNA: TGTGCCAGCAGTTTCTTCCCGGGACCGGTACAAGAGACCCAGTACTTC. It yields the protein CASSFFPGPVQETQYF.

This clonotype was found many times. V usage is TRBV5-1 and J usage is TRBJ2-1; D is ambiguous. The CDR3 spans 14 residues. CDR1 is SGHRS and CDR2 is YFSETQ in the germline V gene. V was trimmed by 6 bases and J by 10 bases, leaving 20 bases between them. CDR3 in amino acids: CASTQRASIGEQFF. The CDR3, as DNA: TGCGCCAGCACCCAACGGGCGTCGATAGGGGAGCAGTTCTTC.

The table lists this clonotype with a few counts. The CDR3 protein is CASSFLSGGARDTQYF. The CDR3 DNA reads as TGTGCCAGCAGTTTCCTCAGCGGGGGGGCCAGAGATACGCAGTATTTT. This rearrangement joins TRBV12-3 or TRBV12-4 to TRBJ2-3, with 10 bases aligning to TRBD2. V trimming: 3 bases; J trimming: 5 bases; junction bases outside the gene matches: 8. This CDR3 contains 16 residues.

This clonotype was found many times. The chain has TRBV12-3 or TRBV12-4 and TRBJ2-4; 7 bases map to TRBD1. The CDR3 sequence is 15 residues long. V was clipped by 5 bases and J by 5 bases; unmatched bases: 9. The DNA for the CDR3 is TGTGCCAGCAGTGGGGTACAGGGGAGTCAAAACATTCAGTACTTC. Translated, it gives CASSGVQGSQNIQYF.

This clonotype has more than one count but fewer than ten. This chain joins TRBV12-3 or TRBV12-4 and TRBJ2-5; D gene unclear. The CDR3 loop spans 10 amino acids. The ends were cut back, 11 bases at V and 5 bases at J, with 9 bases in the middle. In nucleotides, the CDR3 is TGTGCCGACAAAAGGGAGACCCAGTACTTC. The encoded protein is CADKRETQYF.

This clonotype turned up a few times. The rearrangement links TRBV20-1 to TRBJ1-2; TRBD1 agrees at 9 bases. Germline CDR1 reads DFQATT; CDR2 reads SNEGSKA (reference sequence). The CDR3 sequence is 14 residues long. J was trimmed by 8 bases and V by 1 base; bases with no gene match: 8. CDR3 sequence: CSARAPTGGGGYTF. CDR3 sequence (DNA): TGCAGTGCTAGAGCTCCAACAGGGGGCGGCGGCTACACCTTC.

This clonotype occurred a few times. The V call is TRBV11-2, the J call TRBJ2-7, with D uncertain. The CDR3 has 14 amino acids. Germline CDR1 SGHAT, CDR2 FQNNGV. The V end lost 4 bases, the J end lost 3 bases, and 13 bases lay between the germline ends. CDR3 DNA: TGTGCCAGCAGCTCGCGACTTCTAGGCTACGAGCAGTACTTC. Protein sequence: CASSSRLLGYEQYF.

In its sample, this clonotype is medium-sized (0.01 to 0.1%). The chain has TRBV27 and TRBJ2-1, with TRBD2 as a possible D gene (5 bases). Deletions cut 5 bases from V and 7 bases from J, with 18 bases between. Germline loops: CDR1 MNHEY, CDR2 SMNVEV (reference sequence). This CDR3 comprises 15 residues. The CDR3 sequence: CASSLLGLGRNEQFF. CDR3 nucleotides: TGTGCCAGCAGTCTACTCGGACTGGGCCGAAATGAGCAGTTCTTC.

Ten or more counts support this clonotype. In nucleotides, the CDR3 is TGTGCCAGCAGCTTACTTGCTAGCGGGAGCAATGAGCAGTTCTTC. Its translation: CASSLLASGSNEQFF. The chain links TRBV7-9 to TRBJ2-1; TRBD2 agrees at 10 bases. This CDR3 region has 15 residues. Looked up from germline, CDR1 is SEHNR and CDR2 is FQNEAQ (reference sequence). V gave up 2 bases and J gave up 6 bases; unmatched junction bases: 4. Variable domain in full (rest from reference TRBV7-9 and TRBJ2-1): DTGVSQNPRHKITKRGQNVTFRCDPISEHNRLYWYRQTLGQGPEFLTYFQNEAQLEKSRLLSDRFSAERPKGSFSTLEIQRTEQGDSAMYLCASSLLASGSNEQFFGPGTRLTVL.

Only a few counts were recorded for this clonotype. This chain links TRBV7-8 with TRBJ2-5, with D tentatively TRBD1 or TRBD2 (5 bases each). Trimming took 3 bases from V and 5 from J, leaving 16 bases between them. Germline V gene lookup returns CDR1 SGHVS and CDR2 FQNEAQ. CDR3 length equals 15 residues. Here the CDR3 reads CASSFPGGSAETQYF. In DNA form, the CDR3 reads TGTGCCAGCAGCTTCCCTGGGGGATCAGCTGAGACCCAGTACTTC.

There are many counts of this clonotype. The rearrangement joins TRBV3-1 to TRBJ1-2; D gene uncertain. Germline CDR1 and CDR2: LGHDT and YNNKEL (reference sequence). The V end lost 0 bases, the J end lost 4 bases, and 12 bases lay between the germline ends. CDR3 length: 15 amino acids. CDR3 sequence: CASSQDLGNLYGYTF. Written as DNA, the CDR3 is TGTGCCAGCAGCCAAGATTTGGGCAACCTCTATGGCTACACCTTC.

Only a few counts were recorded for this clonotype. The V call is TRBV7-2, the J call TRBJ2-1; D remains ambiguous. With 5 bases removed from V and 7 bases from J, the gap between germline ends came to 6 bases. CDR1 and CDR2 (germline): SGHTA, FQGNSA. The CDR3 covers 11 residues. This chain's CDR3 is CASSQWNEQFF. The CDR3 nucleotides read TGTGCCAGCAGCCAGTGGAATGAGCAGTTCTTC.

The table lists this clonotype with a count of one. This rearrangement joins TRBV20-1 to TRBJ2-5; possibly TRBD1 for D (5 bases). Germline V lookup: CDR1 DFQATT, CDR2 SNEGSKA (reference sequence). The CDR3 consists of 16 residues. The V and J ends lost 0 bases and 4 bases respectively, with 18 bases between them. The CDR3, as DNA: TGCAGTGCTAGAGATAGGTCCAGAGGCAGGGCAGAGACCCAGTACTTC. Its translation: CSARDRSRGRAETQYF.

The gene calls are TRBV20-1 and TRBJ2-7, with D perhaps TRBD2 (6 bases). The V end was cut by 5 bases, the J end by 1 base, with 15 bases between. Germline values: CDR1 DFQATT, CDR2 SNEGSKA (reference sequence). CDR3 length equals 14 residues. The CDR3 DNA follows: TGCAGTGCTTGGGGACGCGGAGGGTCCTACGAGCAGTACTTC. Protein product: CSAWGRGGSYEQYF.

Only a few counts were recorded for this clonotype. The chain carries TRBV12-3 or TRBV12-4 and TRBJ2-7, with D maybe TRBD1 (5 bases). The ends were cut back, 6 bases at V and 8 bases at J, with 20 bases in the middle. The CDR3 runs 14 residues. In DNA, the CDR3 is TGTGCCAGCAGGAAGGGGTCAACTGGTGGGAAGCAGTACTTC. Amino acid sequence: CASRKGSTGGKQYF.

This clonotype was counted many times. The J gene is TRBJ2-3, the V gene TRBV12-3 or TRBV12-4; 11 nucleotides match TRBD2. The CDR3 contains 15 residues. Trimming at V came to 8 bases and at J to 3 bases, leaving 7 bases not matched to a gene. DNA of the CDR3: TGTGCCAGCCGCGGGGGGACTAGCGGAACAGATACGCAGTATTTT. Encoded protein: CASRGGTSGTDTQYF.